This TCR beta chain appears in the sequencing data of a study of T-cell memory formation after mild COVID-19. General study results and limits: Later expanders leaned CD4+, whereas day 15 to 85 contracting clones were balanced CD4/CD8.

This clonotype was counted at least ten times. Its antigen remains unknown. Amplification by 5'RACE using constant-segment primers produced TCR alpha and TCR beta cDNA libraries that carried sample barcodes and UMIs. Via MiXCR, TCRdb re-called the 5' RACE reads, giving one row per CDR3 protein. The sample yields roughly 300,000 distinct CDR3 sequences, roughly 13% seen once. The source material was PBMCs or a T cell subset sorted from them (not recorded which). The receptor was isolated from a man aged 18 to 30 who had mild COVID-19 (a few samples of this study predate the infection). Cell type and time point are not known.

CDR3 loop: CASSKYGEETQYF. Written as DNA, the CDR3 is TGTGCCAGCAGCAAGTACGGTGAAGAGACCCAGTACTTC. J is TRBJ2-5 and V is TRBV7-2; D is unresolved. The CDR3 totals 13 residues. Germline V CDR1 and CDR2: SGHTA, FQGNSA. V was pared by 5 bases and J by 3 bases, with 10 bases between.